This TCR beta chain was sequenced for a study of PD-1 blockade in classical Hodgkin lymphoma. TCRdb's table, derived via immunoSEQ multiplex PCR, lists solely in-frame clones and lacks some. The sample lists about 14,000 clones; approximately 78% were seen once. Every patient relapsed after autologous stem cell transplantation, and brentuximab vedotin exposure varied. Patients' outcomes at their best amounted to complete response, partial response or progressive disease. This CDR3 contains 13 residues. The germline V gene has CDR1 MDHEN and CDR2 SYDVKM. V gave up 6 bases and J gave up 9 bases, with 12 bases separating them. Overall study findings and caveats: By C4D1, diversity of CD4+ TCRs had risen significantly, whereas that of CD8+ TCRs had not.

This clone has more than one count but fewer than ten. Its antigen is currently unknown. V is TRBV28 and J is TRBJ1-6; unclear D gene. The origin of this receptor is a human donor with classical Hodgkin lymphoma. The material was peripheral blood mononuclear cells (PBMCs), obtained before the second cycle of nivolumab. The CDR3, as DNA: TGTGCCAGCAGAACTGATCTGGGTTCACCCCTCCACTTT. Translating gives CASRTDLGSPLHF.